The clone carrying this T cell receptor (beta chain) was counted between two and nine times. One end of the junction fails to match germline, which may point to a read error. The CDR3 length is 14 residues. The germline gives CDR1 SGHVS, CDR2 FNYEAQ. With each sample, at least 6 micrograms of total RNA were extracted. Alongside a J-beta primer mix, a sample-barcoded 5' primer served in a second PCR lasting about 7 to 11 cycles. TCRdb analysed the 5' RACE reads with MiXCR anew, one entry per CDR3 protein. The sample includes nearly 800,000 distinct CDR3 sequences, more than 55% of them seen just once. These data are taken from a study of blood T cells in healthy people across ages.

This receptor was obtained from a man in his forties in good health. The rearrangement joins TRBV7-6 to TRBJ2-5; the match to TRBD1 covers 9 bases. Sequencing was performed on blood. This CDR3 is CASSLGTGSGEQYF. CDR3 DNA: TGTGCCAGCAGTTTAGGGACAGGGTCGGGGGAGCAGTACTTC.